The TCR beta chain described here comes from a study of T cells in Graves' hyperthyroidism and ophthalmopathy. CDR3 length equals 18 residues. With 10 bases removed from V and 4 bases from J, the gap between germline ends came to 29 bases. Per the germline V gene, CDR1 is MGHDK and CDR2 is SYGVNS. What was amplified from RNA transcripts were TCR beta CDR3 regions. Primed by the HTBI set, a first-round RT-PCR was run on the TCR CDR3. From the multiplex PCR reads, TCRdb called clonotypes with MiXCR, one entry per CDR3 protein. The sample has hundreds of thousands of distinct CDR3 sequences, 38% seen once. Many counts were recorded for this clonotype.

The chain recombines TRBV25-1 with TRBJ1-5; a possible D gene is TRBD1 (5 bases). This receptor was identified in a man younger than 35 with Graves' hyperthyroidism. The sample taken for sequencing was blood. The CDR3 region has the DNA TGTGCCACTCAGAGGACATTCTCCCTAAAAAGCCCAAATCAGCCCCAGCATTTT. Protein product: CATQRTFSLKSPNQPQHF.